This T cell receptor beta chain is from a study of molecular identifiers for immune sequencing clone quantification. V dropped 6 bases and J dropped 3; count of bases not matched to a gene: 1. Germline loops: CDR1 MNHEY, CDR2 SMNVEV (reference sequence). The CDR3 covers 14 residues. TCRdb ran MiXCR on the PCR reads and lists one entry per CDR3 protein. The table has about 54,000 distinct CDR3 sequences, about 23% seen once; the top ten hold 1.9%. Material: naive CD8+ T cells from blood, with Jurkat cell RNA spiked in. Subset: FACS-sorted CD8+CD4-CCR7+CD45RA+ naive T cells. The chain combines TRBV27 with TRBJ2-1, with TRBD2 matching 11 bases. The source is a human donor in good health. Some libraries in this study had Jurkat cell RNA spiked in. Written as DNA, the CDR3 is TGTGCCAGCAGGGGACTAGCGGTCTACAATGAGCAGTTCTTC. It encodes CASRGLAVYNEQFF.